This record covers a single T cell receptor (beta chain). The entry originates in a study of cytotoxic CD8 clonotypes in ibrutinib-treated CLL. About the research overall: Among the samples, the mean was 255,043 productive templates and roughly 94,000 productive rearrangements.

Germline V gene sequence: CDR1 SEHNR, CDR2 FQNEAQ (reference sequence). With V trimmed by 6 bases and J by 0 bases, 7 bases remained unmatched. The CDR3 consists of 16 residues. The authors obtained around 2 micrograms of genomic DNA from cryopreserved PBMCs for TCR beta libraries. Deep sequencing aimed at 1 in 200,000 to 1 in 1 million T cells' resolution. The assay was immunoSEQ multiplex PCR, and TCRdb's table has in-frame clones only and misses some. The table has around 250,000 clones, 70% seen once. The sequence was obtained from a human donor with chronic lymphocytic leukemia. This specimen consisted of PBMCs, obtained after 24 months of ibrutinib treatment. The genes are TRBV7-9 and TRBJ2-7; 11 nucleotides line up with TRBD2. The CDR3 DNA sequence: TGTGCCAGCAGTCAGACTAGCGGGACCAGCTCCTACGAGCAGTACTTC. It yields the protein CASSQTSGTSSYEQYF.